These 20 T cell receptor beta chains came from one sample sequenced in a study of cytomegalovirus exposure and HLA in healthy donors. PCR primers comprised 60 Vbeta and 13 Jbeta primers. Measured with immunoSEQ multiplex PCR; TCRdb has only the in-frame clones, and not every one. The table records fewer than 90,000 clones, about 77% of them present only once. The material sequenced was PBMCs. These receptors originate from a male donor in good health and CMV-seropositive.

The J gene is TRBJ1-1, the V gene TRBV19; D might be TRBD1 (5 bases). Trimming removed 8 bases from V and 0 bases from J, with 16 bases in between. CDR3 length: 15 amino acids. Germline V gene sequence: CDR1 LNHDA, CDR2 SQIVND (reference sequence). The CDR3: CASHSRAGMNTEAFF. As DNA, the CDR3 is TGTGCCAGTCATTCCAGGGCAGGGATGAACACTGAAGCTTTCTTT.

This clone was counted between two and nine times. The rearrangement joins TRBV28 to TRBJ1-1; D not resolved. The CDR3 has 13 residues. Between the trimmed V and J ends, which lost 6 bases and 2 bases, there was a span of 10 bases. The germline V gene encodes CDR1 MDHEN and CDR2 SYDVKM. In DNA, the CDR3 is TGTGCCAGCAGCCTAGACCTAAACACTGAAGCTTTCTTT. Protein: CASSLDLNTEAFF.

The chain uses TRBV11-1 and TRBJ2-7, with TRBD1 matching over 9 bases. The CDR3 has 18 residues. Per the germline V gene, CDR1 is SGHAT and CDR2 is FQDESV (reference sequence). V shed 5 bases and J 5 bases; nucleotides not matched to a gene: 19. For the CDR3, the DNA is TGTGCCAGCAGCGGGTACAGGGGGCGCTGGAGGGAGGACAACGAGCAGTACTTC. It is translated as CASSGYRGRWREDNEQYF.

The chain joins TRBV10-2 to TRBJ2-2; TRBD1 aligns across 8 bases. After removal of 9 bases from V and 3 bases from J, the junction contained 6 bases not matched to a gene. This CDR3 has 14 amino acids. CDR1 WSHSY and CDR2 SAAADI come from the germline V gene. The CDR3 nucleotides read TGCGCCAGTAGACAGGGGCTTTACACCGGGGAGCTGTTTTTT. This codes for CASRQGLYTGELFF.

The V call is TRBV29-1, the J call TRBJ2-1, with TRBD2 matching 7 bases. This CDR3 spans 10 amino acids. Germline CDR1 SQVTM, CDR2 ANQGSEA. V lost 5 bases, J lost 9 bases, and 1 base stayed unmatched. Here the CDR3 reads CSVSGIEQFF. The CDR3 region has the DNA TGCAGCGTTAGCGGGATTGAGCAGTTCTTC.

The CDR3 sequence: CASRTGQGVDEQYF. The CDR3, as DNA: TGTGCCAGCAGGACGGGACAGGGAGTGGACGAGCAGTACTTC. The V gene is TRBV7-8, the J gene TRBJ2-7; 9 bases line up with TRBD1. CDR1 is SGHVS and CDR2 is FQNEAQ in the germline V gene. The trim removed 6 bases at V and 5 bases at J, leaving 8 bases unmatched. The CDR3 has 14 residues.

The V gene is TRBV18, the J gene TRBJ1-4; 7 bases are shared with TRBD1. Germline CDR1 reads KGHSH; CDR2 reads LQKENI. V shed 8 bases and J 4 bases; nucleotides not matched to a gene: 4. The CDR3 consists of 13 residues. The CDR3 DNA is TGTGCCAGCCGACAGGGCCTTAATGAAAAACTGTTTTTT. It translates to CASRQGLNEKLFF.

The chain carries TRBV28 and TRBJ1-1; a possible D gene is TRBD1 (6 bases). Trimming cost V 5 bases and J 11 bases, with 27 bases left between them. CDR3 length: 16 residues. CDR1 and CDR2 (germline): MDHEN, SYDVKM. CDR3 protein: CASSSKGQGPVFVAFF. The CDR3 bases are TGTGCCAGCAGTAGCAAAGGTCAGGGGCCGGTTTTCGTGGCTTTCTTT.

The chain combines TRBV7-9 with TRBJ2-3; TRBD2 agrees at 8 bases. This CDR3 has 16 amino acids. The junction had 10 bases not matched to a gene; V was cut back by 3 bases and J by 5 bases. From germline, CDR1 is SEHNR and CDR2 FQNEAQ (reference sequence). The CDR3 nucleotides are TGTGCCAGCAGCTTTGAACCGGGACTAGGGAGAGATACGCAGTATTTT. It translates to CASSFEPGLGRDTQYF.

The chain recombines TRBV10-3 with TRBJ2-1; 14 bases agree with TRBD2. CDR3 length: 15 amino acids. Unmatched junction bases numbered 4, after V lost 5 bases and J lost 7 bases. CDR1 ENHRY and CDR2 SYGVKD come from the germline V gene. This CDR3 reads CAISSTSGRGNEQFF. CDR3 DNA sequence: TGTGCCATCAGTTCGACTAGCGGGAGGGGAAATGAGCAGTTCTTC.

The rearrangement links TRBV27 to TRBJ1-5, with a tentative D call TRBD1 (6 bases). Germline V gene lookup returns CDR1 MNHEY and CDR2 SMNVEV (reference sequence). CDR3 size: 13 residues. V gave up 6 bases and J gave up 4 bases, with 10 bases separating them. The CDR3 sequence is CASSYQGNQPQHF. CDR3 DNA sequence: TGTGCCAGCAGCTACCAGGGGAATCAGCCCCAGCATTTT.

The V gene is TRBV28, the J gene TRBJ2-7; D not certain. The germline CDR1 and CDR2 sequences are MDHEN and SYDVKM. The CDR3 runs 12 residues. V was clipped by 5 bases and J by 4 bases, with 9 bases between them. CDR3 sequence (DNA): TGTGCCAGCAGTACACCGGAGTACGAGCAGTACTTC. Encoded protein: CASSTPEYEQYF. Filled out from reference TRBV28 and TRBJ2-7, the complete variable domain reads DVKVTQSSRYLVKRTGEKVFLECVQDMDHENMFWYRQDPGLGLRLIYFSYDVKMKEKGDIPEGYSVSREKKERFSLILESASTNQTSMYLCASSTPEYEQYFGPGTRLTVT.

V gene TRBV7-9 combines with J gene TRBJ1-4, with D hard to call. Germline V gene sequence: CDR1 SEHNR, CDR2 FQNEAQ (reference sequence). Deletions cut 11 bases from V and 7 bases from J, with 17 bases between. There are 13 residues in the CDR3. The chain's CDR3 is CASKWGVSEKLFF. The CDR3, as DNA: TGTGCCTCCAAATGGGGAGTTAGTGAAAAACTGTTTTTT.

V gene TRBV5-1 combines with J gene TRBJ2-2, with no clear D. This CDR3 region has 15 residues. Trimming removed 3 bases from V and 8 bases from J, with 17 bases in between. CDR1 is SGHRS, CDR2 YFSETQ, per germline. The DNA of the CDR3 is TGCGCCAGCAGCTCCCTAGAGAGTCACTCGGGGGAGCTGTTTTTT. Translating it yields CASSSLESHSGELFF.

The chain recombines TRBV7-7 with TRBJ2-3, with 13 bases matching TRBD2. J lost 3 bases, V lost 5 bases, and 5 bases had no gene match. The germline gives CDR1 SSHAT, CDR2 FNYEAQ (reference sequence). The CDR3 has 16 amino acids. CDR3 in DNA: TGTGCCAGCAGCCCCGGACTAGCGGGAGCGACAGATACGCAGTATTTT. It is translated as CASSPGLAGATDTQYF. Variable domain in full (rest from reference TRBV7-7 and TRBJ2-3): GAGVSQSPRYKVTKRGQDVTLRCDPISSHATLYWYQQALGQGPEFLTYFNYEAQPDKSGLPSDRFSAERPEGSISTLTIQRTEQRDSAMYRCASSPGLAGATDTQYFGPGTRLTVL.

The genes are TRBV18 and TRBJ1-1; 8 nucleotides match TRBD1. This CDR3 contains 14 residues. The V segment lost 2 bases and the J segment 2 bases; nucleotides outside the gene matches: 1. Per germline, CDR1 KGHSH and CDR2 LQKENI. DNA of the CDR3: TGTGCCAGCTCACCATCAGGGGGCAACACTGAAGCTTTCTTT. It translates to CASSPSGGNTEAFF.

This clone was picked up a small number of times. The V and J genes are TRBV7-8 and TRBJ2-7; 8 nucleotides match TRBD2. There are 14 residues in the CDR3. With 2 bases clipped from V and 6 bases from J, the junction kept 6 bases outside the gene matches. The germline V gene encodes CDR1 SGHVS and CDR2 FQNEAQ. The CDR3 coding sequence is TGTGCCAGCAGCTTACCAGCGGGAGTCGGCGAGCAGTACTTC. It is translated as CASSLPAGVGEQYF.

The V gene is TRBV28, the J gene TRBJ2-5; 13 nucleotides line up with TRBD2. The CDR3 spans 16 residues. Germline V gene lookup returns CDR1 MDHEN and CDR2 SYDVKM. V dropped 9 bases and J dropped 1; count of bases not matched to a gene: 8. This chain's CDR3 is CASSGLAGARQETQYF. The CDR3 DNA is TGTGCCAGTTCCGGACTAGCGGGAGCTCGCCAAGAGACCCAGTACTTC.

The chain is built from TRBV5-1 and TRBJ2-2; D call uncertain. V lost 4 bases, J lost 6 bases, and 13 bases lay in between. The CDR3 length is 14 residues. Looked up from germline, CDR1 is SGHRS and CDR2 is YFSETQ. The CDR3 DNA reads TGCGCCAGCAGCCAATCCACCGGGTCCGGGGAGCTGTTTTTT. This translates into CASSQSTGSGELFF.

This clone has only a few counts. The gene calls are TRBV19 and TRBJ1-5; possibly TRBD1 for D (6 bases). The CDR3 is 15 residues long. The germline CDR1 and CDR2 sequences are LNHDA and SQIVND (reference sequence). V dropped 6 bases and J dropped 0 bases, with 12 bases sitting between them. The chain's CDR3 is CASRLNRDSNQPQHF. As DNA, the CDR3 is TGTGCCAGTAGACTCAACAGGGATAGCAATCAGCCCCAGCATTTT.